Each of the 27 T cell receptor beta chains below was sequenced from the same sample in a study of blood T cell repertoires in COVID-19. Repertoires were generated with immunoSEQ multiplex PCR, while TCRdb's copy carries only in-frame clones and drops some. Among 200,000 to 250,000 clones listed, about 85% were seen once. The sequenced material came from PBMCs or T cells enriched from blood (not recorded which). These receptors came from a woman in her twenties or thirties who had recovered from COVID-19.

The chain links TRBV4-2 to TRBJ1-5; 8 nucleotides agree with TRBD1. The CDR3 covers 18 residues. Germline V gene sequence: CDR1 LGHNA, CDR2 YNFKEQ. J lost 0 bases, V lost 4 bases, and 11 bases had no gene match. In nucleotides, the CDR3 is TGTGCCAGCAGCCCCCGGGCAGGGGGCTTTTCTAGCAATCAGCCCCAGCATTTT. It encodes CASSPRAGGFSSNQPQHF.

The chain combines TRBV7-7 with TRBJ2-1; 10 positions agree with TRBD2. The CDR3 length is 15 residues. J lost 7 bases, V lost 5 bases, and 8 bases had no gene match. The germline V gene encodes CDR1 SSHAT and CDR2 FNYEAQ (reference sequence). For the CDR3, the DNA is TGTGCCAGCAGCCGGAGCGGGGGGGCCCTTAATGAGCAGTTCTTC. It is translated as CASSRSGGALNEQFF. The whole variable domain, filled in from reference TRBV7-7 and TRBJ2-1, reads GAGVSQSPRYKVTKRGQDVTLRCDPISSHATLYWYQQALGQGPEFLTYFNYEAQPDKSGLPSDRFSAERPEGSISTLTIQRTEQRDSAMYRCASSRSGGALNEQFFGPGTRLTVL.

This clone was observed a few times. The gene calls are TRBV6-2 or TRBV6-3 and TRBJ1-5, with 8 bases matching TRBD1. The trim removed 5 bases at V and 6 bases at J, leaving 6 bases unmatched. The CDR3 has 14 residues. CDR1 is MNHEY and CDR2 is SVGEGT in the germline V gene. CDR3 nucleotide sequence: TGTGCCAGCAGTCAGGACAGGGTGCGTCAGCCCCAGCATTTT. Translated: CASSQDRVRQPQHF.

For this clone: This specimen includes other DNA sequences encoding the same CDR3. The chain recombines TRBV9 with TRBJ2-7, with a tentative D call TRBD2 (6 bases). V dropped 0 bases and J dropped 1 base, with 8 bases sitting between them. Per germline, CDR1 SGDLS and CDR2 YYNGEE. The CDR3 sequence is 14 residues long. CDR3 DNA sequence: TGTGCCAGCAGCGTAGGGAGGGGATCCTACGAGCAGTACTTC. Translating gives CASSVGRGSYEQYF.

The genes are TRBV2 and TRBJ2-1; D is ambiguous. V was trimmed by 4 bases and J by 3 bases, leaving 7 bases between them. This CDR3 has 13 residues. The V gene's germline CDR1 is SNHLY and CDR2 FYNNEI. The CDR3 DNA sequence: TGTGCCAGCAGTGGAGGAGTCTACAATGAGCAGTTCTTC. It yields the protein CASSGGVYNEQFF.

The chain couples TRBV19 to TRBJ1-1, with 7 bases lining up with TRBD1. The CDR3 is 13 amino acids. The germline V gene encodes CDR1 LNHDA and CDR2 SQIVND (reference sequence). Trimming at V came to 9 bases and at J to 10 bases, leaving 14 bases not matched to a gene. CDR3 residues: CASHDWDSGGAFF. CDR3 DNA sequence: TGTGCCAGCCACGATTGGGACAGTGGGGGAGCTTTCTTT.

The chain is built from TRBV25-1 and TRBJ1-5; no firm D call. Germline V gene data show CDR1 as MGHDK and CDR2 as SYGVNS. V gave up 6 bases and J gave up 7 bases, with 10 bases separating them. CDR3 length: 12 residues. The CDR3 DNA follows: TGTGCCAGCAGCACCTCTGGCCAGCCCCAGCATTTT. Translation gives CASSTSGQPQHF.

This clone has just a few counts. This sequence joins TRBV7-9 and TRBJ1-2; 11 positions agree with TRBD1. The CDR3 spans 15 residues. V shed 6 bases, J shed 4 bases, and the junction held 7 bases outside the gene matches. Germline V gene data show CDR1 as SEHNR and CDR2 as FQNEAQ (reference sequence). CDR3: CASSPGQGAIYGYTF. The CDR3, as DNA: TGTGCCAGCAGTCCTGGACAGGGGGCCATCTATGGCTACACCTTC.

This chain connects TRBV24-1 to TRBJ2-3, with a tentative D call TRBD1 (5 bases). Germline values: CDR1 KGHDR, CDR2 SFDVKD. The V end was cut by 6 bases, the J end by 0 bases, with 6 bases between. CDR3 length: 13 residues. The CDR3 DNA is TGTGCCACCAGTCCAGGGAGCACAGATACGCAGTATTTT. Translated: CATSPGSTDTQYF.

This clone was observed once. The rearrangement links TRBV18 to TRBJ1-4; 7 positions agree with TRBD1. Germline lookup yields CDR1 KGHSH and CDR2 LQKENI. The CDR3 spans 15 residues. Unmatched junction bases numbered 2, after V lost 3 bases and J lost 1 base. The CDR3 DNA reads TGTGCCAGCTCACCCCGGGACAGAACTAATGAAAAACTGTTTTTT. Encoded protein: CASSPRDRTNEKLFF.

This chain joins TRBV3-1 (or the pseudogene TRBV3-2) and TRBJ2-1; 8 nucleotides line up with TRBD2. This CDR3 has 15 amino acids. Per the germline V gene, CDR1 is LGHDT and CDR2 is YNNKEL (reference sequence). Losses at the gene ends were 2 bases for V and 9 bases for J; bases not matched to a gene: 9. This CDR3 is CASSQLGGAVSEQFF. The CDR3 coding sequence is TGTGCCAGCAGCCAACTCGGGGGGGCCGTTTCTGAGCAGTTCTTC.

This sequence joins TRBV27 and TRBJ1-6, with 9 bases lining up with TRBD1. Germline assignment: CDR1 MNHEY and CDR2 SMNVEV (reference sequence). This CDR3 is 15 amino acids long. The V and J ends lost 5 bases and 7 bases, in that order; junction bases with no gene match: 6. Written as DNA, the CDR3 is TGTGCCAGCAGTCCGACCGGACAGGGGAATTCACCCCTCCACTTT. As protein: CASSPTGQGNSPLHF.

The rearrangement links TRBV2 to TRBJ1-5; 9 nucleotides agree with TRBD1. J gave up 1 base and V 6 bases, and 10 bases lay outside the gene matches. Germline CDR1 is SNHLY and CDR2 is FYNNEI. The CDR3 loop spans 17 amino acids. The CDR3 here is CASSIDRGSMSNQPQHF. CDR3 nucleotide sequence: TGTGCCAGCAGCATCGACAGGGGGTCAATGAGCAATCAGCCCCAGCATTTT.

The chain has TRBV5-8 and TRBJ1-1, with D unclear. CDR1 SGHTS and CDR2 YDEGEE come from the germline V gene. This CDR3 has 12 amino acids. Trimming took 2 bases from V and 1 from J, leaving 3 bases between them. The CDR3 nucleotides are TGTGCCAGCAGCTTCCGGAACACTGAAGCTTTCTTT. Translating gives CASSFRNTEAFF.

The chain is built from TRBV27 and TRBJ1-2, with TRBD1 identical over 9 bases. Germline V gives CDR1 MNHEY, CDR2 SMNVEV (reference sequence). With 0 bases clipped from V and 4 bases from J, the junction kept 0 bases outside the gene matches. This CDR3 is built from 14 residues. CDR3 in DNA: TGTGCCAGCAGTTTATCGGGACAGGGCTATGGCTACACCTTC. Protein product: CASSLSGQGYGYTF.

This clone occurred once. The chain carries TRBV4-3 and TRBJ2-3, with a tentative D call TRBD1 (5 bases). The CDR3 has 16 residues. CDR1 is LGHNA and CDR2 is YSLEER in the germline V gene. The V and J ends lost 2 bases and 2 bases respectively, with 14 bases between them. The CDR3 DNA reads as TGCGCCAGCAGCCAAAGCAGGGTATTCGCCACAGATACGCAGTATTTT. Translation gives CASSQSRVFATDTQYF.

This chain links TRBV5-8 with TRBJ2-1, with TRBD2 matching over 12 bases. The ends lost 4 bases at V and 10 bases at J; junction bases unmatched: 9. Germline loops: CDR1 SGHTS, CDR2 YDEGEE. CDR3 size: 15 residues. The CDR3 DNA reads as TGTGCCAGCAGCCCCTGGACTAGCGGGGAGGAAGAGCAGTTCTTC. Translating gives CASSPWTSGEEEQFF.

This rearrangement joins TRBV7-8 to TRBJ1-2; no clear D gene. This CDR3 spans 14 amino acids. V lost 1 base, J lost 8 bases, and 14 bases lay in between. Germline assignment: CDR1 SGHVS and CDR2 FQNEAQ. The CDR3 nucleotides read TGTGCCAGCAGCTTAGGGCGGGTACCGAGCGGCTACACCTTC. Its protein product is CASSLGRVPSGYTF.

The CDR3 DNA reads TGTGCCAGCTCACTTTCCGAAAGGTCGACTAGCGGGAGAACCGGGGAGCTGTTTTTT. Amino acid sequence: CASSLSERSTSGRTGELFF. V is TRBV18 and J is TRBJ2-2; 12 bases fit TRBD2. Germline CDR1 is KGHSH and CDR2 is LQKENI. The V gene end was trimmed by 4 bases and the J gene end by 5 bases; junction bases not matched to a gene: 14. This CDR3 comprises 19 residues.

The V gene is TRBV6-5, the J gene TRBJ1-2; TRBD1 is a possible D gene (5 bases). The germline CDR1 and CDR2 sequences are MNHEY and SVGAGI. Trimming removed 6 bases at V and 1 base at J, with 6 bases between. The length of the CDR3 is 12 residues. DNA for the CDR3: TGTGCCAGCAGGCAGGGTAACTATGGCTACACCTTC. The encoded protein is CASRQGNYGYTF.

V gene TRBV29-1 combines with J gene TRBJ2-5; 7 nucleotides line up with TRBD1. The CDR3 consists of 12 residues. Looked up from germline, CDR1 is SQVTM and CDR2 is ANQGSEA. The CDR3, as DNA: TGCAGTCCCGACAGGGCTGGAGAGACCCAGTACTTC. It yields the protein CSPDRAGETQYF.

The gene calls are TRBV9 and TRBJ2-7, with TRBD1 identical over 7 bases. Germline V CDR1 and CDR2: SGDLS, YYNGEE. This CDR3 region has 14 residues. Trimming took 3 bases from V and 2 from J; bases not matched to a gene: 5. The CDR3 spells CASSARQGAYEQYF. The CDR3 DNA reads TGTGCCAGCAGCGCACGACAGGGCGCCTACGAGCAGTACTTC.

J is TRBJ2-5 and V is TRBV7-2; 7 bases fit TRBD1. The CDR3 runs 16 residues. Germline trimming cut 1 base from V and 2 bases from J; bases unmatched to any gene: 7. The germline V gene has CDR1 SGHTA and CDR2 FQGNSA. CDR3 nucleotide sequence: TGTGCCAGCAGCTTAGTGGGCAGGGGGAGACAAGAGACCCAGTACTTC. This translates into CASSLVGRGRQETQYF.

The V and J genes are TRBV9 and TRBJ2-3; D gene unclear. This CDR3 region has 13 residues. Trimming pared 4 bases from V and 6 bases from J, leaving 12 bases between. The germline V gene has CDR1 SGDLS and CDR2 YYNGEE. CDR3 nucleotides: TGTGCCAGCAGCATGAGCACGTGGGATACGCAGTATTTT. It yields the protein CASSMSTWDTQYF.

This chain connects TRBV19 to TRBJ1-4; D possibly corresponds to TRBD1 (5 bases). The V end was cut by 8 bases, the J end by 0 bases, with 10 bases between. Germline loops: CDR1 LNHDA, CDR2 SQIVND (reference sequence). This CDR3 is built from 14 residues. CDR3 amino acids: CASLGRATNEKLFF. CDR3 bases: TGTGCCAGTCTCGGCAGGGCAACTAATGAAAAACTGTTTTTT. The full variable domain, its missing parts supplied by reference TRBV19 and TRBJ1-4, is DGGITQSPKYLFRKEGQNVTLSCEQNLNHDAMYWYRQDPGQGLRLIYYSQIVNDFQKGDIAEGYSVSREKKESFPLTVTSAQKNPTAFYLCASLGRATNEKLFFGSGTQLSVL.

The V gene is TRBV2, the J gene TRBJ2-7; tentatively, D is TRBD1 (6 bases). The CDR3 spans 15 residues. Trimming removed 3 bases at V and 6 bases at J, with 18 bases between. Germline CDR1 SNHLY, CDR2 FYNNEI. The CDR3 DNA reads TGTGCCAGCAGTGAGGAGGCAGGGGTGGGTCTCGAGCAGTACTTC. Translated, it gives CASSEEAGVGLEQYF.

V and J are TRBV2 and TRBJ2-3; 8 bases match TRBD1. Germline V gene data show CDR1 as SNHLY and CDR2 as FYNNEI. V lost 6 bases to trimming and J lost 4 bases; unmatched junction nucleotides: 9. This CDR3 contains 15 residues. The CDR3 loop reads CASSPDRARADTQYF. The DNA of the CDR3 is TGTGCCAGCAGCCCGGACAGGGCCAGGGCAGATACGCAGTATTTT. The full variable domain, rest sourced from reference TRBV2 and TRBJ2-3, is EPEVTQTPSHQVTQMGQEVILRCVPISNHLYFYWYRQILGQKVEFLVSFYNNEISEKSEIFDDQFSVERPDGSNFTLKIRSTKLEDSAMYFCASSPDRARADTQYFGPGTRLTVL.